At least ten counts were recorded for the clone carrying this TCR beta chain. The record originates from a study of T cells in Graves' hyperthyroidism and ophthalmopathy. PBMCs stemmed from more than 7.5 ml fresh peripheral blood. TCR beta CDR3 regions were amplified from RNA transcripts. Carried out on the TCR CDR3, a first-round RT-PCR used the HTBI primer set. TCRdb analysed the multiplex PCR reads with MiXCR anew, one entry per CDR3 protein. The repertoire has 93,000 or so distinct CDR3 sequences, less than 55% of them found once; the top ten carry roughly 24%. Per germline, CDR1 SEHNR and CDR2 FQNEAQ (reference sequence). The CDR3 loop spans 15 amino acids. Germline trimming cut 3 bases from V and 8 bases from J; bases unmatched to any gene: 9.

The genes are TRBV7-9 and TRBJ1-2, with TRBD1 identical over 10 bases. The clonotype originates from a man between 35 and 55 years old with Graves' hyperthyroidism. Sequenced sample: blood. The CDR3 bases are TGTGCCAGCAGCTTGGCGGACAGGGGGTTTCGGGGCTACACCTTC. It codes for CASSLADRGFRGYTF.